This T cell receptor beta chain was sequenced during a study of blood T cell repertoires in COVID-19. On the study more broadly: The United States, Italy and Spain supplied acute and convalescent COVID-19 samples.

Germline CDR1 and CDR2: LGHDT and YNNKEL (reference sequence). The CDR3 is 17 amino acids. Trimming at V came to 0 bases and at J to 1 base, leaving 9 bases not matched to a gene. In the study's own analysis: Researchers report that nucleated cell counts were estimated from reference gene primer amplification. TCRdb keeps only in-frame clones here, not all; method: immunoSEQ multiplex PCR. That table supplies the V and J calls and clone size; D and trimming were determined from the DNA. The profile shows over 400,000 clones, 70% to 90% of them singletons. Participant age was about 18 to 89 years, and participants resided in fewer than 25 US areas. Cohort placement rested on clinical history that participants reported themselves. This clone appeared once.

The source is a woman aged 60-75 years who had recovered from COVID-19. Sequencing was performed on PBMCs or T cells enriched from blood (not recorded which). This sequence joins TRBV3-1 (or the pseudogene TRBV3-2) and TRBJ2-7; 7 bases line up with TRBD1. The CDR3 DNA reads as TGTGCCAGCAGCCAAGATCTCTCACAGGGGCCATCCTACGAGCAGTACTTC. This encodes CASSQDLSQGPSYEQYF.